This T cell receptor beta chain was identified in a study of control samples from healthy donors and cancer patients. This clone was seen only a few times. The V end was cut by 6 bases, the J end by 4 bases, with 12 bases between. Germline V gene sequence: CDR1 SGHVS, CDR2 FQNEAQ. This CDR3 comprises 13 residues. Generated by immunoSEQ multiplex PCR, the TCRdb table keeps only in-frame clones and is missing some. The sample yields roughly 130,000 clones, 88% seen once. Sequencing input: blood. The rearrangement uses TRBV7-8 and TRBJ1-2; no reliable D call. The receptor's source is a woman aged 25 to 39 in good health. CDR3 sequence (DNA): TGTGCCAGCAGTCGTGATGTTGGCTATGGCTACACCTTC. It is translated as CASSRDVGYGYTF.